Listed below are T cell receptor beta chains from one sample, sequenced in a study of T cell responses to AZD1222 COVID-19 vaccine. Profiling relied on immunoSEQ multiplex PCR, and the TCRdb table lists in-frame clones only, not all of them. The sample records roughly 150,000 clones, 85% to 90% being singletons. The source material was peripheral blood, sampled on day 0 of AZD1222 vaccination. Receptors were obtained from an adult in good health. The CDR3 runs from the conserved cysteine through the conserved F or W. A D gene is named only where the DNA matches it firmly. Expanded clones are given a class, and other clones once, few, many or no size at all.

>TRBV11-2|TRBD1|TRBJ1-6|NA
TGTGCCAGCAGCTTAGTGGGACAGGTCAGCTCCTATAATTCACCCCTCCACTTT
CASSLVGQVSSYNSPLHF
>TRBV2|NA|TRBJ1-3|NA
TGTGCCAGCAGTGAAGGCGGCTACTCTGGAAACACCATATATTTT
CASSEGGYSGNTIYF
>TRBV10-3|NA|TRBJ2-1|NA
TGTGCCATCAGTGAGAGTATGACCGGGGGTGAGCAGTTCTTC
CAISESMTGGEQFF
>TRBV4-3|NA|TRBJ1-6|NA
TGCGCCAGCAGCGAGTACCCCAGGGGCTCCTATAATTCACCCCTCCACTTT
CASSEYPRGSYNSPLHF
>TRBV28|TRBD1|TRBJ2-7|NA
TGTGCCAGCAGTATATCGGGACAGGGGGCAAACGAGCAGTACTTC
CASSISGQGANEQYF
>TRBV20-1|NA|TRBJ1-3|NA
TGCAGTGCTCGTGACGGAAACACCATATATTTT
CSARDGNTIYF
>TRBV9|TRBD2|TRBJ2-5|NA
TGTGCCAGCAGCAGAACCCAGGGACTAGCGGGGAAGGAGACCCAGTACTTC
CASSRTQGLAGKETQYF
>TRBV5-4|NA|TRBJ1-5|NA
TGTGCCAGCAGCTTGGAGGGAAACAATCAGCCCCAGCATTTT
CASSLEGNNQPQHF
>TRBV6-5|NA|TRBJ1-4|NA
TGTGCCAGCAGTTACTACCCATTGCGGGAAAAACTGTTTTTT
CASSYYPLREKLFF
>TRBV7-9|NA|TRBJ1-1|NA
TGTGCCAGCAGCTTCTCGGAGAACACTGAAGCTTTCTTT
CASSFSENTEAFF
>TRBV5-5|NA|TRBJ2-3|NA
TGTGCCAGCAGCTTGTTCCCCAAGGGGAGCACAGATACGCAGTATTTT
CASSLFPKGSTDTQYF
>TRBV5-4|NA|TRBJ1-1|once
TGTGCCAGCAGCTTGTGGGCGAACACTGAAGCTTTCTTT
CASSLWANTEAFF
>TRBV7-9|TRBD1|TRBJ2-2|NA
TGTGCCAGCAGCTTACCGGGACAGGGACGCCTACCGAACACCGGGGAGCTGTTTTTT
CASSLPGQGRLPNTGELFF
>TRBV19|NA|TRBJ1-5|once
TGTGCCAGTAGTATAGAGAGGAGTCAGCCCCAGCATTTT
CASSIERSQPQHF
>TRBV7-8|NA|TRBJ2-5|NA
TGTGCCAGCAGCGAGCTCCGGGAGCCGGTAGGGCAAGAGACCCAGTACTTC
CASSELREPVGQETQYF